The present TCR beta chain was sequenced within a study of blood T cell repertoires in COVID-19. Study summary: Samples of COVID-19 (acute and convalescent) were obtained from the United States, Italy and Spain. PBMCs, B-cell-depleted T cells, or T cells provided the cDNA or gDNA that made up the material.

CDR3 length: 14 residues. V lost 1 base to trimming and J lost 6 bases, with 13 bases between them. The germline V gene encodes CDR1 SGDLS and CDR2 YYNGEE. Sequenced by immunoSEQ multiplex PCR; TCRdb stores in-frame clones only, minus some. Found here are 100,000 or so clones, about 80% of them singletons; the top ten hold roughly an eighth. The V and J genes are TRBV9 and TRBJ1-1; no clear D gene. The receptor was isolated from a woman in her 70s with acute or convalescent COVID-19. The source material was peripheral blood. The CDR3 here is CASSVSNGNSEAFF. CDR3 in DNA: TGTGCCAGCAGCGTATCTAACGGTAACTCTGAAGCTTTCTTT.